The 32 T cell receptor beta chains in this list originate from one sample, sequenced in a study of beta chain features in type 1 diabetes listed by TCRdb under 2018. Library preparation used the immunoSEQ multiplex PCR assay. The entire isolated RNA was reverse transcribed using the High Capacity cDNA Reverse Transcription Kit, and thus expressed TCRB transcripts were sequenced. TCRdb carries this immuneACCESS record with in-frame sequences only. Its versions omit some clonotypes, under half of them owing to an unresolved V gene in the studies checked, with the rest unexplained. The sample profile shows around 140,000 clones; about 10% of them were found once. Around 0.75% of the sample goes to the ten largest clones. Beyond this particular receptor, the publication reports: Type 1 diabetes patients showed a moderate but significant shortening of TCRB CDR3 length in all four CD4+ subsets.

Their target antigens are unknown. Sequencing was done on a sample of central memory CD4+ T cells from blood. Every receptor here comes from a man younger than 45 with type 1 diabetes.

The chain is built from TRBV30 and TRBJ2-4; the D gene is possibly TRBD2 (6 bases). CDR1 is GTSNPN, CDR2 SVGIG, per germline (reference sequence). CDR3 length: 14 amino acids. V was cut by 4 bases and J by 8 bases, with 18 bases left in between. The DNA of the CDR3 is TGTGCCTGGACCCCGGGACTCGGAGATGACATTCAGTACTTC. Translation gives CAWTPGLGDDIQYF. Looking up the rest from reference TRBV30 and TRBJ2-4 gives the full variable domain: SQTIHQWPATLVQPVGSPLSLECTVEGTSNPNLYWYRQAAGRGLQLLFYSVGIGQISSEVPQNLSASRPQDRQFILSSKKLLLSDSGFYLCAWTPGLGDDIQYFGAGTRLSVL.

This clone was seen a few times. The rearrangement links TRBV5-1 to TRBJ2-3; 8 bases map to TRBD2. This CDR3 is 17 amino acids long. The V gene's germline CDR1 is SGHRS and CDR2 YFSETQ. J lost 1 base, V lost 1 base, and 8 bases had no gene match. The CDR3 protein is CASSLSTAGVRTDTQYF. As DNA, the CDR3 is TGCGCCAGCAGCTTGAGTACAGCGGGGGTTCGCACAGATACGCAGTATTTT.

This clone showed up just a few times. J is TRBJ2-7 and V is TRBV10-3, with D perhaps matching TRBD2 (5 bases). The CDR3 loop spans 13 amino acids. Germline CDR1 reads ENHRY; CDR2 reads SYGVKD. V shed 8 bases and J shed 6 bases, with 17 bases lying between them. The CDR3 coding sequence is TGTGCCATCGTCGGGGAAAGAGACGGCGAGCAGTACTTC. It translates to CAIVGERDGEQYF.

This clone was seen ten or more times. V and J are TRBV28 and TRBJ2-1; D is unclear. Trimming took 2 bases from V and 0 from J, leaving 8 bases between them. Germline CDR1 and CDR2: MDHEN and SYDVKM. The CDR3 sequence is 15 residues long. The CDR3 DNA follows: TGTGCCAGCAGTTTAGTCACGAGCTCCTACAATGAGCAGTTCTTC. Amino acid sequence: CASSLVTSSYNEQFF.

This clone was counted a few times. This chain connects TRBV7-3 to TRBJ2-7; 7 bases line up with TRBD2. Trimming at V came to 4 bases and at J to 3 bases, leaving 3 bases not matched to a gene. CDR3 length equals 13 residues. Germline loops: CDR1 SGHTA, CDR2 FQGTGA. The CDR3 DNA reads TGTGCCAGCAGCTGGACTAGGGGCTACGAGCAGTACTTC. It codes for CASSWTRGYEQYF.

This clone was detected only a few times. CDR3 sequence reads: CASSMGRFNEQFF. DNA of the CDR3: TGTGCCAGTAGTATGGGCAGGTTCAATGAGCAGTTCTTC. The rearrangement uses TRBV19 and TRBJ2-1; D ambiguous. Germline loops: CDR1 LNHDA, CDR2 SQIVND (reference sequence). The CDR3 covers 13 residues. Trimming removed 3 bases at V and 6 bases at J, with 9 bases between.

The chain combines TRBV2 with TRBJ2-3; 9 bases are shared with TRBD2. The CDR3 has 14 residues. V trimming: 6 bases; J trimming: 3 bases; junction bases outside the gene matches: 4. Germline V gene lookup returns CDR1 SNHLY and CDR2 FYNNEI. CDR3 sequence: CASSWTSVTDTQYF. CDR3 DNA: TGTGCCAGCAGCTGGACTAGCGTAACAGATACGCAGTATTTT.

The chain combines TRBV11-2 with TRBJ2-3; tentative D call: TRBD2 (7 bases). Germline-derived CDR1 and CDR2 are SGHAT and FQNNGV. The V end lost 5 bases, the J end lost 8 bases, and 17 bases lay between the germline ends. CDR3 length: 14 residues. The CDR3 loop reads CASSPGEGSATQYF. Here the CDR3 DNA reads TGTGCCAGCAGCCCAGGGGAGGGGTCCGCTACGCAGTATTTT.

The CDR3 loop reads CASSQGSRGVEQYF. Written as DNA, the CDR3 is TGTGCCAGCAGCCAGGGGTCCAGGGGGGTCGAGCAGTACTTC. The J gene is TRBJ2-7, the V gene TRBV7-2, with TRBD1 as a possible D gene (7 bases). This CDR3 spans 14 amino acids. V was clipped by 5 bases and J by 6 bases, with 17 bases between them. Germline V lookup: CDR1 SGHTA, CDR2 FQGNSA. Full variable domain (rest looked up from reference TRBV7-2 and TRBJ2-7): GAGVSQSPSNKVTEKGKDVELRCDPISGHTALYWYRQSLGQGLEFLIYFQGNSAPDKSGLPSDRFSAERTGGSVSTLTIQRTQQEDSAVYLCASSQGSRGVEQYFGPGTRLTVT.

This clone has just a few counts. The chain links TRBV5-4 to TRBJ1-6, with D possibly being TRBD1 (6 bases). CDR3 length: 14 residues. V lost 5 bases and J lost 6, with 12 bases in between. From germline, CDR1 is SGHNT and CDR2 YYREEE (reference sequence). The CDR3 loop is CASSLRGLNSPLHF. The DNA for the CDR3 is TGTGCCAGCAGTCTGCGGGGGCTTAATTCACCCCTCCACTTT.

The rearrangement joins TRBV13 to TRBJ2-3; 8 nucleotides match TRBD2. Germline V gives CDR1 PRHDT, CDR2 FYEKMQ (reference sequence). Trimming removed 5 bases from V and 6 bases from J; junction bases left unmatched: 10. CDR3 length: 15 amino acids. DNA for the CDR3: TGTGCCAGCAGCCGCAGCGGGGGCACCGGGGATACGCAGTATTTT. Its protein is CASSRSGGTGDTQYF.

This clone was observed a handful of times. The chain employs TRBV7-2 and TRBJ2-3; 8 bases match TRBD2. CDR1 SGHTA and CDR2 FQGNSA come from the germline V gene. Unmatched junction bases numbered 10, after V lost 5 bases and J lost 3 bases. This CDR3 spans 16 amino acids. In DNA form, the CDR3 reads TGTGCCAGCAGCCGTTCCCGCGGGGGGCTTACAGATACGCAGTATTTT. Its protein product is CASSRSRGGLTDTQYF.

This clone was recorded once. V gene TRBV7-6 combines with J gene TRBJ2-1, with TRBD1 matching over 7 bases. This CDR3 contains 15 residues. Trimming cost V 3 bases and J 2 bases; bases outside gene matches: 4. CDR1 is SGHVS, CDR2 FNYEAQ, per germline. CDR3 amino acids: CASSFRDSPYNEQFF. The CDR3 coding sequence is TGTGCCAGCAGCTTCCGGGACAGTCCCTACAATGAGCAGTTCTTC.

The chain is built from TRBV18 and TRBJ2-7; 7 bases are a match to TRBD1. Germline V CDR1 and CDR2: KGHSH, LQKENI. The CDR3 is made up of 14 amino acids. V lost 4 bases, J lost 0 bases, and 3 bases stayed unmatched. CDR3: CASSQGASSYEQYF. CDR3 in DNA: TGTGCCAGCTCACAGGGGGCGAGCTCCTACGAGCAGTACTTC.

The V gene is TRBV7-9, the J gene TRBJ1-2; 12 nucleotides agree with TRBD1. V gave up 3 bases and J gave up 5 bases; unmatched junction bases: 7. CDR1 and CDR2 (germline): SEHNR, FQNEAQ (reference sequence). The CDR3 is 16 amino acids. The CDR3 bases are TGTGCCAGCAGCTTTACTCCGGGACAGGGGGCGTATGGCTACACCTTC. This codes for CASSFTPGQGAYGYTF.

The chain joins TRBV11-2 to TRBJ2-5, with D perhaps TRBD2 (5 bases). This CDR3 is built from 13 residues. V was trimmed by 3 bases and J by 6 bases, leaving 11 bases between them. Germline V gene lookup returns CDR1 SGHAT and CDR2 FQNNGV. For the CDR3, the DNA is TGTGCCAGCAGCTTGGCCGGACTGAAGACCCAGTACTTC. Translation: CASSLAGLKTQYF.

CDR3 DNA sequence: TGTGCCAGCAGCCCCGTCCGCCGAGATGGCTACACCTTC. Its protein product is CASSPVRRDGYTF. V and J are TRBV11-2 and TRBJ1-2; D not certain. V dropped 5 bases and J dropped 6 bases, with 13 bases sitting between them. The CDR3 runs to 13 residues. The germline CDR1 and CDR2 sequences are SGHAT and FQNNGV. Variable domain in full (rest from reference TRBV11-2 and TRBJ1-2): EAGVAQSPRYKIIEKRQSVAFWCNPISGHATLYWYQQILGQGPKLLIQFQNNGVVDDSQLPKDRFSAERLKGVDSTLKIQPAKLEDSAVYLCASSPVRRDGYTFGSGTRLTVV.

This clone was detected a few times. J is TRBJ1-2 and V is TRBV9; 7 nucleotides match TRBD1. Germline lookup yields CDR1 SGDLS and CDR2 YYNGEE. The CDR3 has 14 amino acids. V shed 5 bases, J shed 9 bases, and the junction held 13 bases outside the gene matches. The CDR3 DNA reads TGTGCCAGCAGTGTTCAGGACAGGTCTGGTCGCTACACCTTC. Protein sequence: CASSVQDRSGRYTF.

The chain couples TRBV27 to TRBJ1-6, with D uncertain. This CDR3 spans 15 amino acids. V dropped 6 bases and J dropped 0 bases, with 9 bases sitting between them. CDR1 is MNHEY, CDR2 SMNVEV, per germline (reference sequence). CDR3 loop: CASRMGSSYNSPLHF. The CDR3 DNA follows: TGTGCCAGCAGGATGGGGAGCTCCTATAATTCACCCCTCCACTTT.

J is TRBJ2-5 and V is TRBV5-1; maybe TRBD2 (6 bases). V gave up 2 bases and J gave up 5 bases, with 10 bases separating them. Germline V CDR1 and CDR2: SGHRS, YFSETQ. The CDR3 runs to 13 residues. CDR3 region: CASSFGGDETQYF. As DNA, the CDR3 is TGCGCCAGCAGCTTTGGAGGGGATGAGACCCAGTACTTC.

The gene calls are TRBV4-2 and TRBJ2-7; possibly TRBD1 for D (5 bases). The CDR3 is 16 amino acids. V was cut by 1 base and J by 2 bases, with 15 bases left in between. Germline V CDR1 and CDR2: LGHNA, YNFKEQ. CDR3 region: CASSQGARTDTYEQYF. For the CDR3, the DNA is TGTGCCAGCAGCCAAGGAGCCCGGACGGACACCTACGAGCAGTACTTC.

The V and J genes are TRBV7-6 and TRBJ2-3; possibly TRBD1 for D (5 bases). Trimming shortened V by 4 bases and J by 5 bases, and 7 bases separated the two germline ends. Germline CDR1 reads SGHVS; CDR2 reads FNYEAQ. The CDR3 is made up of 12 amino acids. Here the CDR3 reads CASSYGQDTQYF. CDR3 DNA sequence: TGTGCCAGCAGCTATGGACAAGATACGCAGTATTTT.

The CDR3 here is CASSLYRFPSGANVLTF. CDR3 DNA: TGTGCCAGCTCACTTTACAGGTTCCCTTCTGGGGCCAACGTCCTGACTTTC. The gene calls are TRBV18 and TRBJ2-6; D is possibly TRBD1 (5 bases). The CDR3 runs to 17 residues. V lost 4 bases and J lost 1, with 14 bases in between. Per the germline V gene, CDR1 is KGHSH and CDR2 is LQKENI.

The J gene is TRBJ2-5, the V gene TRBV7-3; D might be TRBD2 (6 bases). With 1 base removed from V and 5 bases from J, the gap between germline ends came to 17 bases. Germline V lookup: CDR1 SGHTA, CDR2 FQGTGA. There are 16 residues in the CDR3. The CDR3 nucleotides are TGTGCCAGCAGCTTAAGGGGTAGCGGCGGTGGGGAGACCCAGTACTTC. It specifies CASSLRGSGGGETQYF. The whole variable domain, filled in from reference TRBV7-3 and TRBJ2-5, reads GAGVSQTPSNKVTEKGKYVELRCDPISGHTALYWYRQSLGQGPEFLIYFQGTGAADDSGLPNDRFFAVRPEGSVSTLKIQRTERGDSAVYLCASSLRGSGGGETQYFGPGTRLLVL.

The J gene is TRBJ1-6, the V gene TRBV4-2; 7 bases fit TRBD1. The CDR3 extends over 16 amino acids. Germline-derived CDR1 and CDR2 are LGHNA and YNFKEQ. J gave up 10 bases and V 4 bases, and 13 bases lay outside the gene matches. CDR3 protein: CASSPQTGSGYSPLHF. The CDR3 DNA is TGTGCCAGCAGCCCCCAGACAGGGTCTGGTTACTCACCCCTCCACTTT.

Comments on this clone: Given a far larger clone just one base away, this is likely a sequencing read error. V gene TRBV11-3 combines with J gene TRBJ1-2; 8 positions match TRBD1. V lost 4 bases and J lost 3; bases outside the gene matches: 1. The CDR3 spans 13 residues. Germline CDR1 SGHNT, CDR2 YENEEA. The CDR3 DNA reads TGTGCCAGCAGCTCGGGACAGGACTATGGCTACACCTTC. It codes for CASSSGQDYGYTF. Based on the CDR3 plus reference TRBV11-3 and TRBJ1-2, the full variable domain is EAGVVQSPRYKIIEKKQPVAFWCNPISGHNTLYWYLQNLGQGPELLIRYENEEAVDDSQLPKDRFSAERLKGVDSTLKIQPAELGDSAVYLCASSSGQDYGYTFGSGTRLTVV.

This clone was counted between two and nine times. V gene TRBV29-1 combines with J gene TRBJ2-2, with 7 bases lining up with TRBD2. The CDR3 consists of 15 residues. The germline gives CDR1 SQVTM, CDR2 ANQGSEA. With V trimmed by 5 bases and J by 1 base, 7 bases remained unmatched. The CDR3: CSVQVRGVNTGELFF. Written as DNA, the CDR3 is TGCAGCGTTCAAGTTCGGGGGGTGAACACCGGGGAGCTGTTTTTT.

This clone was found once. This chain joins TRBV7-8 and TRBJ1-1; D might be TRBD1 (6 bases). Trimming took off 1 base at V and 11 bases at J, with 20 bases between the two ends. This CDR3 has 15 residues. Germline assignment: CDR1 SGHVS and CDR2 FQNEAQ. The CDR3 coding sequence is TGTGCCAGCAGCTTAGGCTCAGGGGACACCACCGGGGCTTTCTTT. The encoded protein is CASSLGSGDTTGAFF.

This clone was observed a handful of times. The chain links TRBV4-2 to TRBJ2-2; D perhaps matches TRBD2 (5 bases). Per germline, CDR1 LGHNA and CDR2 YNFKEQ. This CDR3 has 16 residues. Between the trimmed V and J ends, which lost 0 bases and 4 bases, there was a span of 12 bases. CDR3 protein: CASSQDQSSPTGELFF. For the CDR3, the DNA is TGTGCCAGCAGCCAAGATCAGTCTAGCCCCACCGGGGAGCTGTTTTTT.

The chain links TRBV7-9 to TRBJ2-3; no reliable D call. CDR3 length equals 12 residues. V lost 5 bases and J lost 10, with 13 bases in between. The germline V gene encodes CDR1 SEHNR and CDR2 FQNEAQ (reference sequence). Written as DNA, the CDR3 is TGTGCCAGCAGCCCCTGGGCTCTTGCGCAGTATTTT. This sequence encodes CASSPWALAQYF.

The V gene is TRBV5-1, the J gene TRBJ2-3; 8 nucleotides match TRBD2. The CDR3 is 16 amino acids. J gave up 4 bases and V 0 bases, and 7 bases lay outside the gene matches. CDR1 is SGHRS, CDR2 YFSETQ, per germline. CDR3 region: CASSLGGAGDADTQYF. In DNA form, the CDR3 reads TGCGCCAGCAGCTTGGGAGGAGCGGGGGACGCAGATACGCAGTATTTT. The full variable domain, completed using reference TRBV5-1 and TRBJ2-3, is KAGVTQTPRYLIKTRGQQVTLSCSPISGHRSVSWYQQTPGQGLQFLFEYFSETQRNKGNFPGRFSGRQFSNSRSEMNVSTLELGDSALYLCASSLGGAGDADTQYFGPGTRLTVL.

This clone was picked up a small number of times. The chain combines TRBV7-3 with TRBJ2-6, with a weak D call TRBD2 (5 bases). The CDR3 runs 16 residues. V was trimmed by 5 bases and J by 2 bases, leaving 13 bases between them. CDR1 and CDR2 from the germline V gene are SGHTA and FQGTGA. This CDR3 reads CASSPPRGTGANVLTF. CDR3 bases: TGTGCCAGCAGCCCCCCGAGAGGGACTGGGGCCAACGTCCTGACTTTC. The full variable domain, its missing parts supplied by reference TRBV7-3 and TRBJ2-6, is GAGVSQTPSNKVTEKGKYVELRCDPISGHTALYWYRQSLGQGPEFLIYFQGTGAADDSGLPNDRFFAVRPEGSVSTLKIQRTERGDSAVYLCASSPPRGTGANVLTFGAGSRLTVL.